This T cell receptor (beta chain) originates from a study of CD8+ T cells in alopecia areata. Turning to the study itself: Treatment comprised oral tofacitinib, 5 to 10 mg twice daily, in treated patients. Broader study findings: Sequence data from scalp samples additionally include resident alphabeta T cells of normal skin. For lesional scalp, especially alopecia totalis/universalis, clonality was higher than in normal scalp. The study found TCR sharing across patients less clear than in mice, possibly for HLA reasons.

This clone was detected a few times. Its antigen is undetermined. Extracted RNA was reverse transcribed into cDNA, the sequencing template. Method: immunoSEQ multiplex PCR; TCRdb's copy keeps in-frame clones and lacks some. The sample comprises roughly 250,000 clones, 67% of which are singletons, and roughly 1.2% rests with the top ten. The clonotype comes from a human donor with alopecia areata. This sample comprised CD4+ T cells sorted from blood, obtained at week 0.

The CDR3, as DNA: TGCGCCAGCAGCTTTGGTAGCCCCCCCGCCAATGAGCAGTTCTTC. Amino acids: CASSFGSPPANEQFF. The rearrangement uses TRBV5-1 and TRBJ2-1; D remains unclear. The CDR3 runs 15 residues. The V and J ends lost 2 bases and 6 bases respectively, with 15 bases between them. Germline lookup yields CDR1 SGHRS and CDR2 YFSETQ.